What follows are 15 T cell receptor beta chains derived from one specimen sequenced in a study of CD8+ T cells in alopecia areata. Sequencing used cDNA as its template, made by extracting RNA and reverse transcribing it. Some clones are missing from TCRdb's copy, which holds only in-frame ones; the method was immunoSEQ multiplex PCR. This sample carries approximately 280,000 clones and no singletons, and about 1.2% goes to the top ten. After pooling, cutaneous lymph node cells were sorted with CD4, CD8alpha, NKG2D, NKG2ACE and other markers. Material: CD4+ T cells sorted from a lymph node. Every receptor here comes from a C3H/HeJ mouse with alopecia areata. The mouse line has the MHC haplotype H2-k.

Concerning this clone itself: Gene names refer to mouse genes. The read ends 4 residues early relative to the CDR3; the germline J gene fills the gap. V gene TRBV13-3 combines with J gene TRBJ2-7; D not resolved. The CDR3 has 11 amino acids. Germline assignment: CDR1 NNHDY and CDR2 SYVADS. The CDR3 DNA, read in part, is TGTGCCAGCAGTGATGCAGAT. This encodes CASSDAD. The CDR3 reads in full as CASSDADEQYF.

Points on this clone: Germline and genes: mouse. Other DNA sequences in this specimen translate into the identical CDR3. The CDR3 bases that were read are TGTGCCAGCGGTGATTCTGGGTAT. This gives the protein CASGDSGY. The entire CDR3 reads CASGDSGYEQYF. The rearrangement uses TRBV13-2 and TRBJ2-7, with D perhaps matching TRBD2 (5 bases). The read finishes 4 residues shy of the CDR3 end, and the germline J gene is used to complete it. CDR1 NNHNN and CDR2 SYGAGS come from the germline V gene (reference sequence). CDR3 length: 12 residues.

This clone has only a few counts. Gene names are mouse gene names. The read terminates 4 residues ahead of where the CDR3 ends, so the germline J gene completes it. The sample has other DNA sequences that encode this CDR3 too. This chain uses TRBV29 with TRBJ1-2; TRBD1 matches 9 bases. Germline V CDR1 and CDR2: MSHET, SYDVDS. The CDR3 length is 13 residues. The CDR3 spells CASSTGGGSDYTF. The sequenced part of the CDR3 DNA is TGTGCTAGCAGCACAGGGGGCGGGTCC. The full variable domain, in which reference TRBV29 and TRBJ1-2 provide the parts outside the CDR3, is DMKVTQMPRYLIKRMGENVLLECGQDMSHETMYWYRQDPGLGLQLIYISYDVDSNSEGDIPKGYRVSRKKREHFSLILDSAKTNQTSVYFCASSTGGGSDYTFGSGTRLLVI.

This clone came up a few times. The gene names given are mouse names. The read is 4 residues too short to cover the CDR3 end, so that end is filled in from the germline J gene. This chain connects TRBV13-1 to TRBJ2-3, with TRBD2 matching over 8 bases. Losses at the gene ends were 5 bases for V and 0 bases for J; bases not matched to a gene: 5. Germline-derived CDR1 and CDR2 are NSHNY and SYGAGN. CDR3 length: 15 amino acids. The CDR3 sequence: CASRKTGASAETLYF. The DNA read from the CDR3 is TGTGCCAGCAGAAAGACTGGGGCTAGTGCAGAA.

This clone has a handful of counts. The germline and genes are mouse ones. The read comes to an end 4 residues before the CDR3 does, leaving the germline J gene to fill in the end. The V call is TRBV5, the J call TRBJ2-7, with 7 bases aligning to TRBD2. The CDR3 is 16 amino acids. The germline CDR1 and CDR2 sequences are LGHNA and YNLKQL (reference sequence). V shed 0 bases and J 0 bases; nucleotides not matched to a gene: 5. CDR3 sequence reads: CASSQEGWGSSYEQYF. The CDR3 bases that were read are TGTGCCAGCAGCCAAGAAGGCTGGGGGAGCTCCTAT.

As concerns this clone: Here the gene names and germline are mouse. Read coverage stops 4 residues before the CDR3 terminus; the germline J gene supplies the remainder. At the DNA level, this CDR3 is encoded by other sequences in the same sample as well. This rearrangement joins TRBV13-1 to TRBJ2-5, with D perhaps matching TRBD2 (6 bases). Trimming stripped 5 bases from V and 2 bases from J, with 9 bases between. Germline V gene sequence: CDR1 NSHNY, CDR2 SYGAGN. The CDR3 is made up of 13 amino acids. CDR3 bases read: TGTGCCAGCAGCCGTGGGGGCCAAGAC. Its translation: CASSRGGQD. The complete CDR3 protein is CASSRGGQDTQYF.

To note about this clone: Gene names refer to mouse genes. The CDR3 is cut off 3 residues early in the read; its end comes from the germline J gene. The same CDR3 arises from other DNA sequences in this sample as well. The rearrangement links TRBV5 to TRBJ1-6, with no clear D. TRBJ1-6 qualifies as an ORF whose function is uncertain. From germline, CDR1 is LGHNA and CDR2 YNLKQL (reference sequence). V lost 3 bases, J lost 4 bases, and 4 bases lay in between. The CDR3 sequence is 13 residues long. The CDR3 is CASSQGYNSPLYF. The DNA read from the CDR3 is TGTGCCAGCAGCCAGGGGTATAATTCGCCC.

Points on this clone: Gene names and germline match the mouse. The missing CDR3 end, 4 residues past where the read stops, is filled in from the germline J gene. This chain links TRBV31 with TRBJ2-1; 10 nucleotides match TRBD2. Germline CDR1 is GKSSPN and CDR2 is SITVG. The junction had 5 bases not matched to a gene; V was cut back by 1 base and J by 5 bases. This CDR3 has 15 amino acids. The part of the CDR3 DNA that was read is TGTGCCTGGAGTCACCGGGACTGGGGAGATGCT. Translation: CAWSHRDWGDA. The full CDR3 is CAWSHRDWGDAEQFF. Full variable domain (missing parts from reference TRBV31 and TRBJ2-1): AQTIHQWPVAEIKAVGSPLSLGCTIKGKSSPNLYWYWQATGGTLQQLFYSITVGQVESVVQLNLSASRPKDDQFILSTEKLLLSHSGFYLCAWSHRDWGDAEQFFGPGTRLTVL.

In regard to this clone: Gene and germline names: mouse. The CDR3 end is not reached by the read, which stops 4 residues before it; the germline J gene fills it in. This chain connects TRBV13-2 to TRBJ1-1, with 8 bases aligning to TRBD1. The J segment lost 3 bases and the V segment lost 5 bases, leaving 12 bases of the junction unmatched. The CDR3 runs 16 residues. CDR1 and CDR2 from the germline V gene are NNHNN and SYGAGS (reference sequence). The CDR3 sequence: CASGDPRQGWDTEVFF. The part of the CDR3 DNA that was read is TGTGCCAGCGGGGATCCTAGACAGGGGTGGGACACA.

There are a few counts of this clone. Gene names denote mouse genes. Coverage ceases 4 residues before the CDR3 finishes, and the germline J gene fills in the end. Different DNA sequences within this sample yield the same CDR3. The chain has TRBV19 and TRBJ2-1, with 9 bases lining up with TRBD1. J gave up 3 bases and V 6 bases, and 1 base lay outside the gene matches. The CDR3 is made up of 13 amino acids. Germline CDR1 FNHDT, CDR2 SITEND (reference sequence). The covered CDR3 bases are TGTGCCAGCAAGGGACAGGGCTATGCT. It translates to CASKGQGYA. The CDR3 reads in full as CASKGQGYAEQFF. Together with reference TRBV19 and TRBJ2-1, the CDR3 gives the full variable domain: GGIITQTPKFLIGQEGQKLTLKCQQNFNHDTMYWYRQDSGKGLRLIYYSITENDLQKGDLSEGYDASREKKSSFSLTVTSAQKNEMAVFLCASKGQGYAEQFFGPGTRLTVL.

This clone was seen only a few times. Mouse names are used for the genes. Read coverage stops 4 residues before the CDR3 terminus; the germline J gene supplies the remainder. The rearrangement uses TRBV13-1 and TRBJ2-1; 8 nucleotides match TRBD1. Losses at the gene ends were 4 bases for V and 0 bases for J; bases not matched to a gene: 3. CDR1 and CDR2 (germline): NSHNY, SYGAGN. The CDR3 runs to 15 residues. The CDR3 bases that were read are TGTGCCAGCAGTTCCAGGGGGCCTAACTATGCT. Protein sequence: CASSSRGPNYA. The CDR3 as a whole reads CASSSRGPNYAEQFF.

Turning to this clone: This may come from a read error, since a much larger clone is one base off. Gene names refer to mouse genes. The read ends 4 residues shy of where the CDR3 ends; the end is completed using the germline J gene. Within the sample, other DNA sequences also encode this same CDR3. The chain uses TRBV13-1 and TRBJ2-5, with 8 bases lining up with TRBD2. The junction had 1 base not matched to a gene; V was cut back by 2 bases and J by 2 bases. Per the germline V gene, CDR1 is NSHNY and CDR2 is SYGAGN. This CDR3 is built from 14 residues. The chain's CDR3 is CASSDWGVQDTQYF. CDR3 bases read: TGTGCCAGCAGTGACTGGGGGGTCCAAGAC.

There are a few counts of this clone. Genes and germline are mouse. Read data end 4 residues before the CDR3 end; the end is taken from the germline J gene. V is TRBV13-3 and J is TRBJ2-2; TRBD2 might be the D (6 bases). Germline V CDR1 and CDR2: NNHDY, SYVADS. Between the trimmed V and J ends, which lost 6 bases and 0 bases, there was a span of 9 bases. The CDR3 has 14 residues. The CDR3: CASTLGANTGQLYF. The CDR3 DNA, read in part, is TGTGCCAGCACACTGGGTGCAAACACCGGG.

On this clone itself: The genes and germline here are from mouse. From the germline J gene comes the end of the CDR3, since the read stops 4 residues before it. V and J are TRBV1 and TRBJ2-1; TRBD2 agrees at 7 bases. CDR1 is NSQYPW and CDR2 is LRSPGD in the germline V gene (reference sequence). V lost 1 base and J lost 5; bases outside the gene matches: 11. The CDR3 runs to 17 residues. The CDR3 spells CTCSAGAPGGRDAEQFF. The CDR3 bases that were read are TGCACCTGCAGTGCAGGGGCTCCTGGGGGAAGGGATGCT.

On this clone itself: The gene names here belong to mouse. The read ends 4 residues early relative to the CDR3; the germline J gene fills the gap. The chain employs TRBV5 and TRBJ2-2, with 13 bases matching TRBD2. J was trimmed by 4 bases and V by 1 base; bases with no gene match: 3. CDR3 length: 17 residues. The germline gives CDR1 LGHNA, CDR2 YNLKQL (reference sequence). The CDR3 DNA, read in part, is TGTGCCAGCAGCCAAGGGACTGGGGGGGCGGGCACCGGG. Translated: CASSQGTGGAGTG. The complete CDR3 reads CASSQGTGGAGTGQLYF.